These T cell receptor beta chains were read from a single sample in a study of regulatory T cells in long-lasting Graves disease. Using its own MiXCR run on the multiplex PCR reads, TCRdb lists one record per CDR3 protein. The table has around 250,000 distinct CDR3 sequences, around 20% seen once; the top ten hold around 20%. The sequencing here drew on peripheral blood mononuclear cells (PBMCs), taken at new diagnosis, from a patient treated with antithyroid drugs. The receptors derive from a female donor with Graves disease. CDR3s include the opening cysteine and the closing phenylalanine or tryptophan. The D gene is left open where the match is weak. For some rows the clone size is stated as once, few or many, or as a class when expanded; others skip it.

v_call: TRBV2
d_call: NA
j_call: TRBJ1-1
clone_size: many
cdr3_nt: TGTGCCAGCAGTGAAGGGTACCCAAGGGGCACTGAAGCTTTCTTT
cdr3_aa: CASSEGYPRGTEAFF

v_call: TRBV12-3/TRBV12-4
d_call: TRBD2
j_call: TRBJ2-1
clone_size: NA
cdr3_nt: TGTGCCAGCACCTTGACTAGCGGGAGCCCAATACGTGGCAATGAGCAGTTCTTC
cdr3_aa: CASTLTSGSPIRGNEQFF

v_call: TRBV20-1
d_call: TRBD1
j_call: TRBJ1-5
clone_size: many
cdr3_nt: TGCAGTGCTAGAGATTCAGGGGGCGGCAATCAGCCCCAGCATTTT
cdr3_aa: CSARDSGGGNQPQHF

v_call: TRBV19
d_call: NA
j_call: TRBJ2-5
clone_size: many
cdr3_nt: TGTGCCAGTAGTATCCCCCTCCAAGAGACCCAGTACTTC
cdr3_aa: CASSIPLQETQYF

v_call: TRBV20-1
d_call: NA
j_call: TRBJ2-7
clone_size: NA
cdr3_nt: TGCAGTGCTCCACTTGCGGGCTCCTACGAGCAGTACTTC
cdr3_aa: CSAPLAGSYEQYF

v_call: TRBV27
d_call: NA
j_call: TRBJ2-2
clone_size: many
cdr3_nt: TGTGCCAGCAAAAGGGGCCTCGGGGAGCTGTTTTTT
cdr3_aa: CASKRGLGELFF

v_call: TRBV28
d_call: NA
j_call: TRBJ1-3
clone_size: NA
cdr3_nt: TGTGCCAGCAGACCAGACAGGTCCTCCTCTGGAAACACCATATATTTT
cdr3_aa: CASRPDRSSSGNTIYF

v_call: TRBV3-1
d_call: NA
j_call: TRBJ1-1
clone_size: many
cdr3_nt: TGTGCCAGCAGTCACAGGTCGGACACTGAAGCTTTCTTT
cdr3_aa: CASSHRSDTEAFF

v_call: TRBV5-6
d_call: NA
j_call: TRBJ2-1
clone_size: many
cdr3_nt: TGTGCCAGCAGCACGGGACTTTATGAGCAGTTCTTC
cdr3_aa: CASSTGLYEQFF

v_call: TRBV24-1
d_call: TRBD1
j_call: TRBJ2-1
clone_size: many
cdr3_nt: TGTGCCACCAGTGATTCCCGGACAGGGGGCAAGGGTGAGCAGTTCTTC
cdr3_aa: CATSDSRTGGKGEQFF

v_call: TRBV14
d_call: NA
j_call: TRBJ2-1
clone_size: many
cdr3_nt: TGTGCCAGCAGCGGCCCCGGGACAACCTACAATGAGCAGTTCTTC
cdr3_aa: CASSGPGTTYNEQFF

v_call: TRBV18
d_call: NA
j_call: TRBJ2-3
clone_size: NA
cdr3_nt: TGTGCCAGCTCACCGACAGGACAAGACACAGATACGCAGTATTTT
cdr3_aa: CASSPTGQDTDTQYF

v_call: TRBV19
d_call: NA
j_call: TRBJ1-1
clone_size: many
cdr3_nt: TGTGCCAGTAGTATGGGGGGAGTCCGGGTGTCGAGCACTGAAGCTTTCTTT
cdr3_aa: CASSMGGVRVSSTEAFF

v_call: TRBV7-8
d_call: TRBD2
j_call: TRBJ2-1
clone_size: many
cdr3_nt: TGTGCCAGCAGCTTAGGCGGCGGGAGCCACAATGAGCAGTTCTTC
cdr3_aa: CASSLGGGSHNEQFF

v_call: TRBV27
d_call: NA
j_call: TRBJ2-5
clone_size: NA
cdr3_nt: TGTGCCAGCGCTAAGGGCCGGGAGACCCAGTACTTC
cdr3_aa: CASAKGRETQYF

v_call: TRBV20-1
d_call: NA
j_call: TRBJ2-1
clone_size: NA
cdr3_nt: TGCAGTGCTGACGACAGGAGCAGCTCCTACAATGAGCAGTTCTTC
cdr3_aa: CSADDRSSSYNEQFF

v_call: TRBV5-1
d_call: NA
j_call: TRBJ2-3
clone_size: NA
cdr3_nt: TGCGCCAGCAGCTTGTGGGGAAGGCAGGAGGCAGATACGCAGTATTTT
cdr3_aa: CASSLWGRQEADTQYF

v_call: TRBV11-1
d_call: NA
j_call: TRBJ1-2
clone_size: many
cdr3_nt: TGTGCCAGCAGCGCTGAGGCGGACGGCTACACCTTC
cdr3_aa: CASSAEADGYTF

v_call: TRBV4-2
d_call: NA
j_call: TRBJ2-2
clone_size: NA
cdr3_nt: TGTGCCAGCAGCCTAGGGGCAGGGGAGACCGGGGAGCTGTTTTTT
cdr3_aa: CASSLGAGETGELFF

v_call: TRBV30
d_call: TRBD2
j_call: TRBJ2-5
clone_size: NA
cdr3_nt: TGTGCCTGGTCGCAGCGGGAGTGGGGGGAGACCCAGTACTTC
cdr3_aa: CAWSQREWGETQYF

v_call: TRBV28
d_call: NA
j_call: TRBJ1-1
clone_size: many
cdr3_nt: TGTGCCAGCAGTTTGGGAGAAGGAATGTACACTGAAGCTTTCTTT
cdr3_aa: CASSLGEGMYTEAFF

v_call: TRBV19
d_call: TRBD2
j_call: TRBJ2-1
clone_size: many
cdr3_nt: TGTGCCAGTAGTCGTGCTAGCGGAGTCTACAATGAGCAGTTCTTC
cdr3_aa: CASSRASGVYNEQFF

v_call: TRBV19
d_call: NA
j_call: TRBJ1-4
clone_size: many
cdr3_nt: TGTGCCAGTAGTGACGGTGCAACTAATGAAAAACTGTTTTTT
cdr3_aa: CASSDGATNEKLFF

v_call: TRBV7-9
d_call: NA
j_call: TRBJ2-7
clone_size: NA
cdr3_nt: TGTGCCAGCAGCTCTTTTTACGGGGTCTACGAGCAGTACTTC
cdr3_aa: CASSSFYGVYEQYF

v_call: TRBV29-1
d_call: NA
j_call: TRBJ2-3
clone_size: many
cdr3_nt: TGCAGCGTTGAAGGGTTTACGGGTCTCTTTGATACGCAGTATTTT
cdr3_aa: CSVEGFTGLFDTQYF

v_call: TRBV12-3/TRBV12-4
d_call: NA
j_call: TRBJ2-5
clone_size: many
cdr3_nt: TGTGCCAGCACCTTAACGGGGGGCGTTGTTAGGGACCAGTACTTC
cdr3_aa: CASTLTGGVVRDQYF

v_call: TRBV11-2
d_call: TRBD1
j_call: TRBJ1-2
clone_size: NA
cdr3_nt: TGTGCCAGCAGCTTAGTCCCGGGACAGCTAAAGGGCTACACCTTC
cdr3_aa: CASSLVPGQLKGYTF

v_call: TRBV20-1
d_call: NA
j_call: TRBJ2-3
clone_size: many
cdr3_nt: TGCAGTGCTAGAGAGGGGGCCGGCACAGATACGCAGTATTTT
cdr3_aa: CSAREGAGTDTQYF

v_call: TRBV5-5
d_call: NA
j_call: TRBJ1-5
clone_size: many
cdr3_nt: TGTGCCAGCAGCGTGTTCCCTTCTGGACAACTCCATCAGCCCCAGCATTTT
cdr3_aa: CASSVFPSGQLHQPQHF

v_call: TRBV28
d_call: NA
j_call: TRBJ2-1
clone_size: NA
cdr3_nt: TGTGCCAGCAGTTCCCACATGGCGGGGAGCTCCTACAATGAGCAGTTCTTC
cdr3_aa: CASSSHMAGSSYNEQFF

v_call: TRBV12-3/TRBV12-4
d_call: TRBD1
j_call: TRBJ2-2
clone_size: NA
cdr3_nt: TGTGCCAGCAGCCGACGGGACAGAACCGGGGAGCTGTTTTTT
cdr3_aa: CASSRRDRTGELFF

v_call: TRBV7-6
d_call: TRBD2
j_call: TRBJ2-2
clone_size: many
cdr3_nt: TGTGCCAGCAGCGGGCTAGCGGGAGTTAGCGGGGAGCTGTTTTTT
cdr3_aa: CASSGLAGVSGELFF

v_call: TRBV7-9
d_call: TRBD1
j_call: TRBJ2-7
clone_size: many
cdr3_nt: TGTGCCAGCAGCTTCCCAGACAGGGGGGGGCAGTACTTC
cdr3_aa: CASSFPDRGGQYF

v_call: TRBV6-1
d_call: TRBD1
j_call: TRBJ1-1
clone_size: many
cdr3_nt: TGTGCCAGCAGTAAAGGACAGGGCTCAAAGAACACTGAAGCTTTCTTT
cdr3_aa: CASSKGQGSKNTEAFF

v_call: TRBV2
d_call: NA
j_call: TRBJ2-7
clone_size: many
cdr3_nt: TGTGCCAGCAGTGACGGAGGGGCGCTCCCCCCCTACGAGCAGTACTTC
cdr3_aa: CASSDGGALPPYEQYF

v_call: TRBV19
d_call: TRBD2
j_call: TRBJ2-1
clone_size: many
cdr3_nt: TGTGCCAGTAGTACCCAGACTAGCGGGAGGGACAATGAGCAGTTCTTC
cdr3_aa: CASSTQTSGRDNEQFF

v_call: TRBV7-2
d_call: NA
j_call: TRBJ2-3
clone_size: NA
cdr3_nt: TGTGCCAGCCTCGGGGGTCTCCTTCGGGATACGCAGTATTTT
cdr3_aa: CASLGGLLRDTQYF

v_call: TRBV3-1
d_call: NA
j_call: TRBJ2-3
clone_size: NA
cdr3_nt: TGTGCCAGCAGCCTAGCGGAGGGGGCCGGAGATACGCAGTATTTT
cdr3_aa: CASSLAEGAGDTQYF

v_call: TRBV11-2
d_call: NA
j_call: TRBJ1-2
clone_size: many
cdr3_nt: TGTGCCAGCAGCCTCAACCCCCCGTCGGCAGGAGTTAACTATGGCTACACCTTC
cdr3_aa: CASSLNPPSAGVNYGYTF

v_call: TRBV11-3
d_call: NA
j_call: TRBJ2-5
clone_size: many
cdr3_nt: TGTGCCAGCAGCTTTATGGGGGAGACCCAGTACTTC
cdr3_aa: CASSFMGETQYF

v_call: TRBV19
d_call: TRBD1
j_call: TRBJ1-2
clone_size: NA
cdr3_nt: TGTGCCAGTAGTATAGGGGGACAGGGGGCGTCGGGCTACACCTTC
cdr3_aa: CASSIGGQGASGYTF

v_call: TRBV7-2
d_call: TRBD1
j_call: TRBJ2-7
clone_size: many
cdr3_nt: TGTGCCAGCAGCTTAAGTAGACTCACAGGGGACGAGCAGTACTTC
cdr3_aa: CASSLSRLTGDEQYF

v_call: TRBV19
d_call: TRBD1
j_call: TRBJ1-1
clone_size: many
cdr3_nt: TGTGCCAGCAGTTACAGGGGGAACACTGAAGCTTTCTTT
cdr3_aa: CASSYRGNTEAFF

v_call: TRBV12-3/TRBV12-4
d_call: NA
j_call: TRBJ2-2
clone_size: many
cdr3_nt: TGTGCCAGCAGTTACAGGGCTAGGAACACCGGGGAGCTGTTTTTT
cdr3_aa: CASSYRARNTGELFF

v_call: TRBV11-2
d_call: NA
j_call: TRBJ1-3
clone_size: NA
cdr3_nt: TGTGCCAGCAAACAGACAGACACAAACACCATATATTTT
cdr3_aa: CASKQTDTNTIYF

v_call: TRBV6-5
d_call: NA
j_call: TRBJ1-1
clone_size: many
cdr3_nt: TGTGCCAGCAGTTACTCGATAAGTGGGCTGAACACTGAAGCTTTCTTT
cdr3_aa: CASSYSISGLNTEAFF

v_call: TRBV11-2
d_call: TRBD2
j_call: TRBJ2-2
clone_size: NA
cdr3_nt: TGTGCCAGCAGCTTTCCTAGCGGGAGAGGCACCGGGGAGCTGTTTTTT
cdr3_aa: CASSFPSGRGTGELFF

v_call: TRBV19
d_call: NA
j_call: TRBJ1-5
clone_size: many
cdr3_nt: TGTGCCAGTAGTTTGGGGCTCCAGCCCCAGCATTTT
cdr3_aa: CASSLGLQPQHF

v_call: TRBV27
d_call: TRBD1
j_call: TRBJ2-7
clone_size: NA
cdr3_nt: TGTGCCAGCAGTTTATTAGTCAGGGGGCACATCTACGAGCAGTACTTC
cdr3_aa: CASSLLVRGHIYEQYF

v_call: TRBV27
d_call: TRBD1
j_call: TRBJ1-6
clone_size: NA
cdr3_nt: TGTGCCAGCAGTCTACTAACGGGACAGGGGTCATCATCCCTCCACTTT
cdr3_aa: CASSLLTGQGSSSLHF

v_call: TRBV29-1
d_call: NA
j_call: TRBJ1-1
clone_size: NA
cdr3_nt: TGCAGCGGCGGCAGCCTTAACACTGAAGCTTTCTTT
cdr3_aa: CSGGSLNTEAFF